This TCR beta chain came from a study of T cell responses to AZD1222 COVID-19 vaccine. General study results and limits: Reportedly, close to half of spike-specific TCRs are directed against unmutated variant regions.

Note on this clone: What it binds is unknown.

Generated by immunoSEQ multiplex PCR, the TCRdb table keeps only in-frame clones and is missing some. The sample lists under 150,000 clones, approximately 90% occurring once. The trim removed 2 bases at V and 3 bases at J, leaving 6 bases unmatched. CDR3 length: 14 residues. Germline V gene sequence: CDR1 SQVTM, CDR2 ANQGSEA. The chain is built from TRBV29-1 and TRBJ1-1; the match to TRBD1 covers 7 bases. The receptor's source is an adult who received the AZD1222 COVID-19 vaccine. The sequencing here drew on peripheral blood, taken 28 days after the second AZD1222 dose. CDR3 sequence: CSVEMGTGDTEAFF. Here the CDR3 DNA reads TGCAGCGTTGAAATGGGAACAGGGGACACTGAAGCTTTCTTT.